This TCR beta chain was sequenced in a study of PD-L1 blockade in urothelial cancer. Study as a whole: The patients' atezolizumab therapy, 1,200 mg intravenously every 3 weeks, started at some point between 2013 and 2014. Patients arrived having already received 0 to 3 prior chemotherapy regimens. Analysis of the blood was performed 3 weeks (second dose) and 6 weeks after treatment start.

V was pared by 3 bases and J by 1 base, with 4 bases of the junction left unmatched. CDR1 is LNHDA, CDR2 SQIVND, per germline (reference sequence). CDR3 length equals 15 residues. TCRdb's copy holds only in-frame clones and misses some; the assay was immunoSEQ multiplex PCR. The data show roughly 77,000 clones, with less than 90% seen just once and over 8.5% held by the top ten. Time point reported: pretreatment peripheral blood. Individual patients had between 1 and 8 samples, taken pretreatment and on-treatment. The sequence came from a woman between 70 and 85 years old with urothelial cancer. This chain links TRBV19 with TRBJ2-7, with 9 nucleotides matching TRBD2. The specimen was PBMCs, collected around atezolizumab (anti-PD-L1) treatment. The chain's CDR3 is CASSILAGESYEQYF. CDR3 coding DNA: TGTGCCAGTAGTATTTTAGCGGGAGAATCCTACGAGCAGTACTTC.